Following are 20 T cell receptor beta chains from one sample sequenced in a study of CD8 T cells in Susac syndrome. When the RNA was reverse transcribed, random hexamers were used with an input of roughly 0.5 to 1 ug. TCRdb redid the calling of the immunoSEQ multiplex PCR reads with MiXCR, one entry per CDR3 protein. There are about 200,000 distinct CDR3 sequences in the sample; nearly 95% occur only once, and roughly 0.088% lies in the top ten. Sequenced material: CD4+ T cells from PBMCs. The source of these receptors is a human donor with multiple sclerosis.

This chain links TRBV7-9 with TRBJ2-1; weak D call: TRBD2 (5 bases). The CDR3 consists of 15 residues. V dropped 5 bases and J dropped 3 bases, with 14 bases sitting between them. The germline V gene has CDR1 SEHNR and CDR2 FQNEAQ (reference sequence). The CDR3 region has the DNA TGTGCCAGCAGCGCCCGCGCCGGGGTCTACAATGAGCAGTTCTTC. Translating it yields CASSARAGVYNEQFF.

The rearrangement uses TRBV20-1 and TRBJ1-6; perhaps TRBD1 as D (5 bases). Germline values: CDR1 DFQATT, CDR2 SNEGSKA (reference sequence). This CDR3 spans 14 amino acids. V lost 1 base and J 1 base, leaving 5 bases between the germline ends. CDR3: CSARAGSYNSPLHF. The DNA for the CDR3 is TGCAGTGCTAGAGCAGGGTCCTATAATTCACCCCTCCACTTT.

This clonotype was detected only once. The rearrangement links TRBV3-1 to TRBJ2-7; D not resolved. The CDR3 loop spans 14 amino acids. V shed 2 bases and J shed 1 base, with 9 bases lying between them. Looked up from germline, CDR1 is LGHDT and CDR2 is YNNKEL (reference sequence). The CDR3 reads CASSQSSGSYEQYF. The CDR3 region has the DNA TGTGCCAGCAGCCAAAGTTCTGGTTCCTACGAGCAGTACTTC.

V and J are TRBV29-1 and TRBJ1-1; D is undetermined. This CDR3 has 12 residues. V was shortened by 5 bases and J by 0 bases, with 7 bases between the two germline ends. CDR1 and CDR2 from the germline V gene are SQVTM and ANQGSEA. The CDR3 region is CSVFAVNTEAFF. In DNA, the CDR3 is TGCAGCGTTTTCGCGGTGAACACTGAAGCTTTCTTT.

V gene TRBV20-1 combines with J gene TRBJ2-3; 7 bases map to TRBD2. V gave up 3 bases and J gave up 5 bases; unmatched junction bases: 14. The CDR3 length is 16 residues. Germline V CDR1 and CDR2: DFQATT, SNEGSKA (reference sequence). CDR3 region: CSASQSGGPGGDTQYF. The CDR3 DNA is TGCAGTGCTAGTCAATCGGGAGGTCCCGGAGGAGATACGCAGTATTTT.

The V call is TRBV9, the J call TRBJ2-7; D unclear. CDR1 SGDLS and CDR2 YYNGEE come from the germline V gene. CDR3 length equals 14 residues. V lost 0 bases, J lost 3 bases, and 10 bases lay in between. CDR3 protein: CASSVAPTDYEQYF. The CDR3 DNA reads as TGTGCCAGCAGCGTAGCTCCCACGGACTACGAGCAGTACTTC.

V and J are TRBV20-1 and TRBJ2-4; D remains unclear. This CDR3 has 13 residues. From germline, CDR1 is DFQATT and CDR2 SNEGSKA (reference sequence). Trimming pared 6 bases from V and 0 bases from J, leaving 9 bases between. DNA of the CDR3: TGCAGTGCCAGCTTACTAGCCAAAAACATTCAGTACTTC. Amino acid sequence: CSASLLAKNIQYF.

This chain joins TRBV27 and TRBJ2-1; TRBD2 matches at 12 bases. J was trimmed by 10 bases and V by 6 bases; bases with no gene match: 7. This CDR3 is 14 amino acids long. Germline CDR1 MNHEY, CDR2 SMNVEV (reference sequence). Written as DNA, the CDR3 is TGTGCCAGCAGCGGACTAGCGGGGAATTGGGAGCAGTTCTTC. This encodes CASSGLAGNWEQFF.

This clonotype was observed a few times. At one boundary the junction diverges from the germline segment, which might be a read error. The chain employs TRBV19 and TRBJ1-2; D uncertain. This CDR3 is 14 amino acids long. Per germline, CDR1 LNHDA and CDR2 SQIVND (reference sequence). The CDR3 DNA reads TGTGCTAGTAGTATTCCTCCGGGCGGCTATGGCTACACCTTC. This codes for CASSIPPGGYGYTF.

For the CDR3, the DNA is TGTGCCAGCAGCTTGGTTGGAAATGAAAAACTGTTTTTT. Protein product: CASSLVGNEKLFF. The rearrangement links TRBV5-4 to TRBJ1-4, with no clear D. The CDR3 consists of 13 residues. CDR1 and CDR2 (germline): SGHNT, YYREEE (reference sequence). The V and J ends lost 0 bases and 5 bases respectively, with 5 bases between them.

The chain couples TRBV29-1 to TRBJ2-5, with D tentatively TRBD1 (6 bases). V dropped 4 bases and J dropped 5 bases, with 11 bases sitting between them. Germline assignment: CDR1 SQVTM and CDR2 ANQGSEA. The CDR3 is 12 amino acids. This CDR3 reads CSVAGDGETQYF. Written as DNA, the CDR3 is TGCAGCGTTGCAGGGGACGGGGAGACCCAGTACTTC.

The chain employs TRBV27 and TRBJ1-5; TRBD1 aligns across 7 bases. Germline V CDR1 and CDR2: MNHEY, SMNVEV (reference sequence). Losses at the gene ends were 6 bases for V and 5 bases for J; bases not matched to a gene: 13. The CDR3 covers 16 residues. This CDR3 reads CASSPGGTVAHQPQHF. CDR3 nucleotide sequence: TGTGCCAGCAGCCCGGGGGGGACAGTCGCCCATCAGCCCCAGCATTTT.

This clonotype was observed a single time. The chain combines TRBV27 with TRBJ2-5; a weak D match, TRBD2 (5 bases). With the DNA end fitting TRBJ2-7 better, the J assignment may be wrong. The germline gives CDR1 MNHEY, CDR2 SMNVEV (reference sequence). The CDR3 is made up of 14 amino acids. CDR3 residues: CASSSRGSSTEQYF. As DNA, the CDR3 is TGTGCCAGCAGCTCCCGGGGTAGCTCCACCGAGCAGTACTTC.

The chain links TRBV2 to TRBJ2-7; 7 bases fit TRBD1. CDR3 size: 12 residues. Trimming took 8 bases from V and 3 from J; bases not matched to a gene: 4. Germline assignment: CDR1 SNHLY and CDR2 FYNNEI. The CDR3 spells CASETGSYEQYF. As DNA, the CDR3 is TGTGCCAGCGAGACAGGGAGCTACGAGCAGTACTTC.

This chain joins TRBV4-1 and TRBJ2-7; 14 bases agree with TRBD2. Trimming cost V 2 bases and J 4 bases; bases outside gene matches: 7. The germline V gene encodes CDR1 MGHRA and CDR2 YSYEKL. The CDR3 extends over 17 amino acids. For the CDR3, the DNA is TGCGCCAGCAGCCAAATGGGACTAGCGGGAGTGATTTACGAGCAGTACTTC. The encoded protein is CASSQMGLAGVIYEQYF.

V gene TRBV12-3 or TRBV12-4 combines with J gene TRBJ1-5; 8 bases are a match to TRBD1. The CDR3 consists of 13 residues. The ends lost 6 bases at V and 7 bases at J; junction bases unmatched: 5. CDR3 DNA sequence: TGTGCCAGCAGCCTGACAGGGGAGCAGCCCCAGCATTTT. The encoded protein is CASSLTGEQPQHF.

The J gene is TRBJ2-3, the V gene TRBV5-4, with 12 positions matching TRBD2. The trim removed 4 bases at V and 3 bases at J, leaving 6 bases unmatched. This CDR3 region has 16 residues. Germline CDR1 and CDR2: SGHNT and YYREEE (reference sequence). The CDR3: CASSAGLAGITDTQYF. The CDR3 coding sequence is TGTGCCAGCAGCGCAGGACTAGCGGGGATTACAGATACGCAGTATTTT. Full variable domain (rest looked up from reference TRBV5-4 and TRBJ2-3): ETGVTQSPTHLIKTRGQQVTLRCSSQSGHNTVSWYQQALGQGPQFIFQYYREEENGRGNFPPRFSGLQFPNYSSELNVNALELDDSALYLCASSAGLAGITDTQYFGPGTRLTVL.

The chain carries TRBV2 and TRBJ2-1; a possible D gene is TRBD2 (5 bases). CDR3 length: 13 amino acids. Trimming cost V 6 bases and J 11 bases, with 17 bases left between them. CDR1 is SNHLY, CDR2 FYNNEI, per germline. DNA for the CDR3: TGTGCCAGCAGCCTGGATGGAGGCGGGCAGCAGTTCTTC. Protein sequence: CASSLDGGGQQFF.

In its sample, this clonotype was seen once. This chain uses TRBV5-1 with TRBJ2-3; the D is unclear. This CDR3 is built from 12 residues. Trimming shortened V by 3 bases and J by 9 bases, and 11 bases separated the two germline ends. Germline CDR1 and CDR2: SGHRS and YFSETQ. The CDR3 loop is CASSSWTDTQYF. CDR3 DNA: TGCGCCAGCAGCTCCTGGACCGACACGCAGTATTTT.

V usage is TRBV15 and J usage is TRBJ2-1; 8 bases are shared with TRBD2. This CDR3 has 12 amino acids. V lost 8 bases and J lost 9; bases outside the gene matches: 6. Germline loops: CDR1 LNHNV, CDR2 YYDKDF (reference sequence). The chain's CDR3 is CATAGGYSEQFF. For the CDR3, the DNA is TGTGCCACCGCGGGAGGCTATTCTGAGCAGTTCTTC.